A selection of T cell receptor beta chains follows, all from one sample in a study of patients and donors after allogeneic stem cell transplantation. TCRdb itself ran the RT-PCR reads through MiXCR, one entry per CDR3 protein. The sample records approximately 430,000 distinct CDR3 sequences, 16% being singletons. The source material was blood, either unsorted or a sorted T cell fraction (not recorded which). Receptors originate from a human donor who was either an allogeneic HSCT recipient or a stem cell or donor lymphocyte infusion donor (not recorded which). It is not recorded whose cells these are; they may come from a transplant donor. Each CDR3 is given with its conserved first and last residue. Each record gives: D gene, clone size, V gene, CDR3 length, CDR3 protein. A D gene is named only where the DNA matches it firmly. The size entry is marked missing in some rows and otherwise reads once, few, many or a size class.

>TRBD2|few|TRBV12-3/TRBV12-4|19
CASSPHRRGLTSGSYEQYF
>-|many|TRBV2|16
CASRRGTSSNTDTQYF
>-|-|TRBV20-1|12
CSARSLTYEQYF
>-|-|TRBV20-1|19
CSARDPGAGTSSYNSPLHF
>-|-|TRBV13|14
CASSLTDSRGPLHF
>-|-|TRBV12-3/TRBV12-4|15
CASSLRGAGNSPLHF
>-|-|TRBV4-1|14
CASSQDDRYNEQYF
>TRBD1|few|TRBV12-3/TRBV12-4|15
CASRYQDRGGNEQFF
>-|once|TRBV6-5|15
CASSLTSSGANVLTF
>-|few|TRBV4-3|16
CASSQGVGARNTEAFF
>-|-|TRBV5-1|13
CASSKGGTGELFF
>-|few|TRBV12-3/TRBV12-4|14
CASRLGPGDYGYTF
>-|few|TRBV20-1|12
CSARDVVYEQYF
>-|-|TRBV11-2|13
CASSLLIGVIQYF
>-|-|TRBV10-3|13
CAISGGFTGELFF
>TRBD1|few|TRBV5-1|17
CASRPAGGTGSGYGYTF
>-|few|TRBV13|15
CASSYTQQKGTEAFF
>-|-|TRBV7-2|16
CASSPTGRKGDQPQHF
>TRBD2|-|TRBV11-2|17
CASSVFSSGSNTDTQYF
>-|-|TRBV6-5|18
CASSYAQGRGGSRETQYF
>TRBD1|few|TRBV12-3/TRBV12-4|15
CASSKQGARNSPLHF
>TRBD1|many|TRBV12-3/TRBV12-4|16
CASKERGQGYKDTQYF
>-|few|TRBV15|15
CATSRDRPSGNTIYF
>TRBD1|-|TRBV12-3/TRBV12-4|15
CASSSLTGGGDGYTF
>-|-|TRBV28|15
CASSAFPRPGNEQFF
>-|few|TRBV5-1|13
CASRRGLDSPLHF
>-|few|TRBV5-1|15
CASSLDPDSGTEAFF
>-|few|TRBV20-1|13
CSARERGNTEAFF
>TRBD1|-|TRBV7-9|16
CASSLVGTAWGYEQYF
>-|few|TRBV20-1|17
CSASYSTRRNSNQPQHF